This T cell receptor beta chain is drawn from a study of CD8 T cells in Susac syndrome. General study findings and limits: That the number of individuals in its TCR sequencing and HLA analysis was relatively small was acknowledged by the study.

The CDR3 spans 11 residues. Trimming cost V 7 bases and J 10 bases, with 16 bases left between them. The germline CDR1 and CDR2 sequences are DFQATT and SNEGSKA (reference sequence). Details on this clonotype: The antigen is undetermined.

CD8+ and CD4+ T cells circulating in blood were sequenced for TCR beta. FACS enriched CD8+ TEMRA cells, while bulk CD8+ and CD4+ were negatively isolated. The RNA, about 0.5 to 1 ug, was put through reverse transcription using random hexamers. The TCR beta CDR3 was amplified by immunoSEQ multiplex PCR across 54 Vbeta, 13 Jbeta. One entry per CDR3 protein results from TCRdb running MiXCR on the immunoSEQ multiplex PCR reads. The sample contains tens of thousands of distinct CDR3 sequences, 95% to 96% of which appear only once. The sample consisted of CD4+ T cells from PBMCs. The V call is TRBV20-1, the J call TRBJ1-1; no reliable D call. This TCR was sampled from a human donor with multiple sclerosis. The CDR3 DNA sequence: TGCAGTGGCAGGACGACTGTTGGAGCTTTCTTT. Its translation: CSGRTTVGAFF.